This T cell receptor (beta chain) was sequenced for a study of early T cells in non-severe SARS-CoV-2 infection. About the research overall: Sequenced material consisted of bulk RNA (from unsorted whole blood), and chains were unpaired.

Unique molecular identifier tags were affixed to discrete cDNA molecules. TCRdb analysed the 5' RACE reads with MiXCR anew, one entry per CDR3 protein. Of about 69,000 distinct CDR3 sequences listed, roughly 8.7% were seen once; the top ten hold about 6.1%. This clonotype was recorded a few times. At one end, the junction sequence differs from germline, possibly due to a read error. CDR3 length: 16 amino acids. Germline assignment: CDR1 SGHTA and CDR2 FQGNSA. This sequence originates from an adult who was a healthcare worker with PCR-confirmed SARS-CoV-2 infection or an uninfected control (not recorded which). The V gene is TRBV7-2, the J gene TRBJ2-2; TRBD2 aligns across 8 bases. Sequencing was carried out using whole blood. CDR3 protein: CASSPVGSGNSGELFF. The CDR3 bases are TGTGCCAGCAGCCCAGTGGGTAGCGGGAACAGCGGGGAGCTGTTTTTT.